Listed below are T cell receptor beta chains from one sample, sequenced in a study of identical twins. Each CDR3 protein gets one entry after TCRdb re-called the 5' RACE reads with MiXCR. The sample records around 480,000 distinct CDR3 sequences, approximately 15% being singletons. The sample also formed part of further work on yellow fever vaccine responses in identical twins.

The specimen sequenced was CD4+ T cells sorted from blood. Receptors originate from a woman aged 18-29 years in good health. Both conserved end residues are part of each CDR3.

TRBV7-8 CASSFTEGDNYEQYF
TRBV28 CASSPPGQGAGYGYTF
TRBV5-1 CASSPTGNYEQYF
TRBV7-3 CASSLRDRGFGGYTF
TRBV28 CASSLGLAGEGTDTQYF
TRBV10-3 CAISGGLAGGLYEQYF
TRBV7-2 CASSPGGAAGQFF
TRBV30 CAWSVRGRGSKDYNEQFF
TRBV9 CASSLWPVDNEQFF
TRBV4-1 CASSPVNRDRAYEQYF
TRBV28 CASSLRGTDYGYTF